The 20 T cell receptor beta chains below all came from one sample that was sequenced in a study of T cell responses to AZD1222 COVID-19 vaccine. Profiled with immunoSEQ multiplex PCR; TCRdb holds only in-frame clones, not every one. The top ten hold about 1% of the sample, which has approximately 130,000 clones, over 85% seen once. The specimen was peripheral blood, collected on day 0 of AZD1222 vaccination. Every receptor here comes from an adult in good health.

The sample holds a few counts of this clone. The chain joins TRBV9 to TRBJ1-2; TRBD1 is a possible D gene (5 bases). CDR3 length equals 13 residues. Trimming pared 0 bases from V and 7 bases from J, leaving 10 bases between. CDR1 is SGDLS and CDR2 is YYNGEE in the germline V gene. The CDR3 region is CASSVDGGTGYTF. CDR3 bases: TGTGCCAGCAGCGTAGATGGAGGGACTGGCTACACCTTC.

DNA of the CDR3: TGTGCCAGTAGTATGTACGCGGCGTCTCCCCTTCCCCAGCATTTT. It is translated as CASSMYAASPLPQHF. The V gene is TRBV19, the J gene TRBJ1-5; D not resolved. V shed 3 bases and J shed 10 bases, with 19 bases lying between them. CDR3 length: 15 residues. Germline V gives CDR1 LNHDA, CDR2 SQIVND (reference sequence).

This chain uses TRBV6-5 with TRBJ1-6; maybe TRBD1 (5 bases). V lost 11 bases to trimming and J lost 8 bases, with 16 bases between them. This CDR3 comprises 13 residues. The germline gives CDR1 MNHEY, CDR2 SVGAGI. CDR3 protein: CALRTHSDSPLHF. The CDR3 DNA follows: TGTGCCCTAAGGACACATTCAGATTCACCCCTCCACTTT.

V usage is TRBV7-8 and J usage is TRBJ2-1; a possible D gene is TRBD2 (5 bases). Germline CDR1 and CDR2: SGHVS and FQNEAQ. Deletions cut 5 bases from V and 5 bases from J, with 16 bases between. The CDR3 extends over 15 amino acids. This CDR3 is CASSLRIVGNNEQFF. CDR3 bases: TGTGCCAGCAGCCTCAGGATAGTCGGGAACAATGAGCAGTTCTTC. The full variable domain, its missing parts supplied by reference TRBV7-8 and TRBJ2-1, is GAGVSQSPRYKVAKRGQDVALRCDPISGHVSLFWYQQALGQGPEFLTYFQNEAQLDKSGLPSDRFFAERPEGSVSTLKIQRTQQEDSAVYLCASSLRIVGNNEQFFGPGTRLTVL.

The genes are TRBV19 and TRBJ1-1; no clear D gene. V lost 5 bases and J 1 base, leaving 14 bases between the germline ends. Germline CDR1 LNHDA, CDR2 SQIVND (reference sequence). CDR3 size: 15 residues. CDR3 loop: CASSVEGWGNTEAFF. Written as DNA, the CDR3 is TGTGCCAGTAGTGTCGAAGGCTGGGGGAACACTGAAGCTTTCTTT.

V is TRBV6-5 and J is TRBJ1-5; possible D gene TRBD1, 5 bases. V was clipped by 5 bases and J by 3 bases, with 11 bases between them. Per the germline V gene, CDR1 is MNHEY and CDR2 is SVGAGI. This CDR3 has 14 amino acids. CDR3: CASSHQGPNQPQHF. The CDR3 DNA follows: TGTGCCAGCAGTCACCAGGGCCCCAATCAGCCCCAGCATTTT.

The rearrangement uses TRBV9 and TRBJ1-1; D remains ambiguous. Germline CDR1 reads SGDLS; CDR2 reads YYNGEE. This CDR3 spans 15 amino acids. Trimming shortened V by 4 bases and J by 1 base, and 14 bases separated the two germline ends. The CDR3 bases are TGTGCCAGCAGCCCCACCGGGCAGCCGAACACTGAAGCTTTCTTT. Translation: CASSPTGQPNTEAFF.

This chain joins TRBV14 and TRBJ1-1, with TRBD1 as a possible D gene (5 bases). The germline CDR1 and CDR2 sequences are SGHDN and FVKESK. CDR3 length: 17 residues. The V gene lost 3 bases and the J gene lost 3 bases, with 20 bases spanning the gap. The CDR3 region is CASSHSNRDPRDTEAFF. In DNA, the CDR3 is TGTGCCAGCAGCCATTCCAACCGGGACCCCAGGGACACTGAAGCTTTCTTT.

The gene calls are TRBV5-4 and TRBJ1-2; D gene ambiguous. V lost 5 bases and J lost 4, with 15 bases in between. In germline, CDR1 is SGHNT, CDR2 YYREEE (reference sequence). The CDR3 sequence is 14 residues long. The CDR3 reads CASSNGPPGYGYTF. Here the CDR3 DNA reads TGTGCCAGCAGTAATGGACCCCCAGGCTATGGCTACACCTTC. The variable domain in full, completed from reference TRBV5-4 and TRBJ1-2, reads ETGVTQSPTHLIKTRGQQVTLRCSSQSGHNTVSWYQQALGQGPQFIFQYYREEENGRGNFPPRFSGLQFPNYSSELNVNALELDDSALYLCASSNGPPGYGYTFGSGTRLTVV.

The chain links TRBV7-6 to TRBJ1-1; 12 positions agree with TRBD1. Germline CDR1 is SGHVS and CDR2 is FNYEAQ. With V trimmed by 5 bases and J by 5 bases, 9 bases remained unmatched. This CDR3 comprises 16 residues. In nucleotides, the CDR3 is TGTGCCAGCAGCGAAGGGACAGGGGGCGCGAGGACTGAAGCTTTCTTT. Translating gives CASSEGTGGARTEAFF. The variable domain in full, completed from reference TRBV7-6 and TRBJ1-1, reads GAGVSQSPRYKVTKRGQDVALRCDPISGHVSLYWYRQALGQGPEFLTYFNYEAQQDKSGLPNDRFSAERPEGSISTLTIQRTEQRDSAMYRCASSEGTGGARTEAFFGQGTRLTVV.

This sequence joins TRBV4-2 and TRBJ1-2, with TRBD1 as a possible D gene (5 bases). With 0 bases removed from V and 8 bases from J, the gap between germline ends came to 16 bases. CDR1 is LGHNA, CDR2 YNFKEQ, per germline. The CDR3 extends over 15 amino acids. CDR3 loop: CASSQDRGPGGGYTF. For the CDR3, the DNA is TGTGCCAGCAGCCAAGATAGGGGACCGGGGGGAGGCTACACCTTC.

This rearrangement joins TRBV5-5 to TRBJ2-7; unclear D gene. Germline CDR1 is SGHKS and CDR2 is YYEKEE (reference sequence). CDR3 length: 15 amino acids. The V end was cut by 0 bases, the J end by 0 bases, with 10 bases between. The CDR3 nucleotides are TGTGCCAGCAGCTTGGGGCCCAACCCCTCCTACGAGCAGTACTTC. Translation: CASSLGPNPSYEQYF.

The chain employs TRBV18 and TRBJ1-1; no reliable D call. V was trimmed by 3 bases and J by 0 bases, leaving 8 bases between them. Germline V CDR1 and CDR2: KGHSH, LQKENI. The CDR3 is 14 amino acids. CDR3 nucleotides: TGTGCCAGCTCACCCGCCAGCATGAACACTGAAGCTTTCTTT. Translation gives CASSPASMNTEAFF.

The rearrangement uses TRBV7-6 and TRBJ2-5; 8 bases are shared with TRBD2. This CDR3 is built from 17 residues. V lost 2 bases to trimming and J lost 5 bases; unmatched junction nucleotides: 13. Germline V gene lookup returns CDR1 SGHVS and CDR2 FNYEAQ. The CDR3 nucleotides are TGTGCCAGCAGCTTACAGGGGCGGGGGGTTTATTGGGAGACCCAGTACTTC. Protein: CASSLQGRGVYWETQYF.

The J gene is TRBJ2-5, the V gene TRBV7-9; D is unresolved. CDR1 and CDR2 from the germline V gene are SEHNR and FQNEAQ (reference sequence). The ends were cut back, 1 base at V and 1 base at J, with 13 bases in the middle. The CDR3 contains 16 residues. The chain's CDR3 is CASSLGAGLGQETQYF. Here the CDR3 DNA reads TGTGCCAGCAGCTTAGGTGCCGGGCTCGGCCAAGAGACCCAGTACTTC.

The genes are TRBV2 and TRBJ2-3; D gene uncertain. Trimming shortened V by 7 bases and J by 2 bases, and 10 bases separated the two germline ends. The CDR3 totals 13 residues. CDR1 and CDR2 (germline): SNHLY, FYNNEI. CDR3: CASTRAATDTQYF. In nucleotides, the CDR3 is TGTGCCAGCACAAGGGCAGCCACAGATACGCAGTATTTT.

A word on this clone: The same CDR3 also results from other DNA sequences found in this sample. V gene TRBV18 combines with J gene TRBJ1-1; D unresolved. Looked up from germline, CDR1 is KGHSH and CDR2 is LQKENI. V was shortened by 0 bases and J by 1 base, with 3 bases between the two germline ends. The CDR3 runs to 13 residues. Written as DNA, the CDR3 is TGTGCCAGCTCACCACCCGGGAACACTGAAGCTTTCTTT. This translates into CASSPPGNTEAFF.

The V and J genes are TRBV7-9 and TRBJ1-1; perhaps TRBD1 as D (5 bases). Germline CDR1 is SEHNR and CDR2 is FQNEAQ (reference sequence). This CDR3 region has 14 residues. The V and J ends lost 4 bases and 2 bases respectively, with 11 bases between them. Here the CDR3 DNA reads TGTGCCAGCAGCTGGGGGGTAGTAAACACTGAAGCTTTCTTT. Translating gives CASSWGVVNTEAFF.

This chain joins TRBV2 and TRBJ1-6; D gene unclear. Trimming removed 10 bases at V and 9 bases at J, with 13 bases between. The V gene's germline CDR1 is SNHLY and CDR2 FYNNEI. CDR3 length equals 12 residues. The CDR3 DNA reads as TGTGCCACCAAAAGATATGGTTCACCCCTCCACTTT. It is translated as CATKRYGSPLHF. The variable domain in full, with the rest retrieved from reference TRBV2 and TRBJ1-6, is EPEVTQTPSHQVTQMGQEVILRCVPISNHLYFYWYRQILGQKVEFLVSFYNNEISEKSEIFDDQFSVERPDGSNFTLKIRSTKLEDSAMYFCATKRYGSPLHFGNGTRLTVT.

The chain employs TRBV3-1 (or the pseudogene TRBV3-2) and TRBJ1-4; D remains unclear. V was trimmed by 0 bases and J by 4 bases, leaving 9 bases between them. This CDR3 spans 15 amino acids. CDR1 is LGHDT, CDR2 YNNKEL, per germline (reference sequence). In nucleotides, the CDR3 is TGTGCCAGCAGCCAAGATATCCAGCGTAATGAAAAACTGTTTTTT. It encodes CASSQDIQRNEKLFF.